Sequencing of this TCR beta chain was carried out in a study of cytomegalovirus exposure and HLA in healthy donors. Study-level points and caveats: A prior analysis recorded that most TCR beta V segments were productive about 90% or about 30% of the time. Association of a missense DCLRE1C variant with TCR beta V- and J-gene trimming was reported in a later analysis. In a later analysis, compared with equally common non-associated chains, HLA-associated beta chains were more expanded. In a later analysis, donors in an Asian-associated ancestry cluster reportedly had fewer N-insertions in productive TCRs than the cohort mean.

J gave up 4 bases and V 4 bases, and 7 bases lay outside the gene matches. The CDR3 runs 16 residues. The germline V gene encodes CDR1 SGHDT and CDR2 YYEEEE. As for this clone: As yet, its antigen is unknown.

PCR primers comprised 60 Vbeta and 13 Jbeta primers. Generated by immunoSEQ multiplex PCR, the TCRdb table keeps only in-frame clones and is missing some. The repertoire consists of 70,000 to 100,000 clones, with less than 80% occurring once and the leading ten covering about 6.9%. The chain has TRBV5-6 and TRBJ2-3, with TRBD2 identical over 12 bases. This clonotype originated in a woman between 50 and 59 years old in good health and CMV-seropositive. The specimen was PBMCs. This CDR3 is CASSLAASGGADTQYF. The CDR3 bases are TGTGCCAGCAGCCTTGCGGCTAGCGGGGGGGCAGATACGCAGTATTTT.